These T cell receptor beta chains were read from a single sample in a study of blood T cell repertoires in COVID-19. The data were produced by immunoSEQ multiplex PCR, yet TCRdb's version contains in-frame clones alone and is incomplete. The sample contains about 280,000 clones, about 85% of which appear only once. Sequenced: peripheral blood. The receptor set was obtained from a human donor in a cohort sampled during active COVID-19. The CDR3 runs from the conserved cysteine through the conserved F or W. A D gene is named only where the DNA matches it firmly. The listing skips clone size in some rows; elsewhere it reads once, few, many or a size class.

clone_size,v_call,j_call,d_call,cdr3_nt,cdr3_aa
few,TRBV2,TRBJ1-2,.,TGTGCCAGCAGCTTTGACAGGAAATTCTCCTTC,CASSFDRKFSF
.,TRBV5-1,TRBJ2-1,.,TGCGCCAGCAGTGAGGGGACAAACTACAATGAGCAGTTCTTC,CASSEGTNYNEQFF
.,TRBV11-2,TRBJ2-5,TRBD2,TGTGCCAGCAGCTCACCCCGACTAGCGGCTACGGAGACCCAGTACTTC,CASSSPRLAATETQYF
few,TRBV6-6,TRBJ2-2,TRBD1,TGTGCCAGCAGTGACTCCGGGACAGGGGTCGGGGAGCTGTTTTTT,CASSDSGTGVGELFF
.,TRBV3-1/TRBV3-2,TRBJ2-3,TRBD2,TGTGCCAGCAGCCAAGTTACTAGCGCCACAGATACGCAGTATTTT,CASSQVTSATDTQYF
.,TRBV27,TRBJ2-3,.,TGTGCCAGCAGTAAACAGTGGGAGGCAGATACGCAGTATTTT,CASSKQWEADTQYF
.,TRBV28,TRBJ2-5,.,TGTGCCAGCAGTTCGGGAGGACAGGGACTTCAAGAGACCCAGTACTTC,CASSSGGQGLQETQYF
few,TRBV3-1/TRBV3-2,TRBJ1-2,.,TGTGCCAGCACCCCCGCGGCTACTAACTATGGCTACACCTTC,CASTPAATNYGYTF
.,TRBV6-6,TRBJ2-7,.,TGTGCCAGCAGTTACGAGGACTACGAGCAGTACTTC,CASSYEDYEQYF
.,TRBV6-6,TRBJ2-1,.,TGTGCCAGCAGTCCCCCGAGGCCGAGCTCCTACAATGAGCAGTTCTTC,CASSPPRPSSYNEQFF
.,TRBV5-1,TRBJ2-7,.,TGCGCCAGCAGCTTCGCAGGGGTCCGTACCTACGAGCAGTACTTC,CASSFAGVRTYEQYF
.,TRBV11-2,TRBJ2-7,TRBD2,TGTGCCAGCAGACCCAGCGGGAATCCATCCTACGAGCAGTACTTC,CASRPSGNPSYEQYF
few,TRBV20-1,TRBJ2-1,.,TGCAGTGCTAGGATAGGAGAAGATCTGTTCTTC,CSARIGEDLFF
once,TRBV29-1,TRBJ2-3,.,TGCAGCGTTGTTTTCCCCCTAGGGGGAGGGCAGACAGATACGCAGTATTTT,CSVVFPLGGGQTDTQYF
.,TRBV19,TRBJ1-2,.,TGTGCCAGTAGCTCACTCTACCAGGCAAACTATGGCTACACCTTC,CASSSLYQANYGYTF
.,TRBV6-1,TRBJ2-7,TRBD2,TGTGCCAGCAGTGAGGACGGGGGGAGCTCCTACGAGCAGTACTTC,CASSEDGGSSYEQYF
.,TRBV5-4,TRBJ2-1,.,TGTGCCAGCAGCCCCGAGATAGAAGTAGTCTACAATGAGCAGTTCTTC,CASSPEIEVVYNEQFF
.,TRBV7-9,TRBJ1-2,.,TGTGCCAGCAGCTTCAGTTCTGGCTACACCTTC,CASSFSSGYTF
.,TRBV4-1,TRBJ2-7,.,TGCGCCAGCAGCCCCGAGCGGACCTCCTACGAGCAGTACTTC,CASSPERTSYEQYF
.,TRBV11-2,TRBJ1-1,.,TGTGCCAGCAGCTTAGATCTTGGGAGGGCCCGAAACACTGAAGCTTTCTTT,CASSLDLGRARNTEAFF
.,TRBV4-3,TRBJ2-3,TRBD1,TGCGCCAGCAGCCAAGGACAGGGGTATTCAGATACGCAGTATTTT,CASSQGQGYSDTQYF
.,TRBV20-1,TRBJ1-5,.,TGCAGTGCTAGTCGGGGTCAGCCCCAGCATTTT,CSASRGQPQHF
.,TRBV5-1,TRBJ1-5,TRBD1,TGCGCCAGCAGCTTGGCCGAGGGACAGGGGCCCGATGGACGCAATCAGCCCCAGCATTTT,CASSLAEGQGPDGRNQPQHF
.,TRBV7-2,TRBJ1-2,.,TGTGCCAGCCGGGGGGGTATTACGAACTATGGCTACACCTTC,CASRGGITNYGYTF
.,TRBV6-5,TRBJ2-6,.,TGTGCCAGCACCTACGGGGTAACTGGGGCCAACGTCCTGACTTTC,CASTYGVTGANVLTF
.,TRBV4-2,TRBJ2-7,TRBD2,TGTGCCAGCAGCCCCATGTGGTCGCCTAGCGGCCCCTACGAGCAGTACTTC,CASSPMWSPSGPYEQYF
.,TRBV11-2,TRBJ2-1,.,TGTGCCAGCAGCTCCCAGCGGATGAGCTCCTACAATGAGCAGTTCTTC,CASSSQRMSSYNEQFF
.,TRBV27,TRBJ1-5,.,TGTGCCAGCAGTCCCCAGGGGAAGAGCAATCAGCCCCAGCATTTT,CASSPQGKSNQPQHF
.,TRBV10-3,TRBJ1-6,.,TGTGCCATCAGTGAGTACGACAGTAGGTCACCCCTCCACTTT,CAISEYDSRSPLHF
few,TRBV2,TRBJ1-5,.,TGTGCCAGCAGTGATGGTGCAGTTATTAGCAATCAGCCCCAGCATTTT,CASSDGAVISNQPQHF
.,TRBV24-1,TRBJ1-1,.,TGTGCCACCAAGACAGTCGATGGGGTGAACACTGAAGCTTTCTTT,CATKTVDGVNTEAFF
.,TRBV4-2,TRBJ2-2,.,TGTGCCAGCAGCCTCAGCGGGGAGCTGTTTTTT,CASSLSGELFF
.,TRBV7-2,TRBJ2-1,TRBD2,TGTGCCAGCGCCCTAGGGAGGGACAATGAGCAGTTCTTC,CASALGRDNEQFF
.,TRBV28,TRBJ1-2,.,TGTGCCAGCAGTTTATACAGAGAAACAGTTTATGGCTACACCTTC,CASSLYRETVYGYTF
.,TRBV28,TRBJ2-5,TRBD2,TGTGCCAGCAGTCCCAGGACCAGCGGGATCCGACGAAGATCAAGAGAGACCCAGTACTTC,CASSPRTSGIRRRSRETQYF
.,TRBV12-3/TRBV12-4,TRBJ1-2,.,TGTGCCAGCAGTTTCGGGGGGTCCGGCTACACCTTC,CASSFGGSGYTF
.,TRBV4-3,TRBJ1-2,TRBD1,TGCGCCAGCAGCCAAGACCGACAGGGTCCGTTCTATGGCTACACCTTC,CASSQDRQGPFYGYTF
.,TRBV11-3,TRBJ2-1,.,TGTGCCAGCAGCACCGGGGAGTACAATGAGCAGTTCTTC,CASSTGEYNEQFF
.,TRBV2,TRBJ1-1,TRBD1,TGTGCCAGCAGTGAAAGAAGGACAGGAGAAGCTTTCTTT,CASSERRTGEAFF
few,TRBV10-3,TRBJ1-2,.,TGTGCCATCTACCCTGGGGGGGACCAACGGAGGAATGGCTACACCTTC,CAIYPGGDQRRNGYTF